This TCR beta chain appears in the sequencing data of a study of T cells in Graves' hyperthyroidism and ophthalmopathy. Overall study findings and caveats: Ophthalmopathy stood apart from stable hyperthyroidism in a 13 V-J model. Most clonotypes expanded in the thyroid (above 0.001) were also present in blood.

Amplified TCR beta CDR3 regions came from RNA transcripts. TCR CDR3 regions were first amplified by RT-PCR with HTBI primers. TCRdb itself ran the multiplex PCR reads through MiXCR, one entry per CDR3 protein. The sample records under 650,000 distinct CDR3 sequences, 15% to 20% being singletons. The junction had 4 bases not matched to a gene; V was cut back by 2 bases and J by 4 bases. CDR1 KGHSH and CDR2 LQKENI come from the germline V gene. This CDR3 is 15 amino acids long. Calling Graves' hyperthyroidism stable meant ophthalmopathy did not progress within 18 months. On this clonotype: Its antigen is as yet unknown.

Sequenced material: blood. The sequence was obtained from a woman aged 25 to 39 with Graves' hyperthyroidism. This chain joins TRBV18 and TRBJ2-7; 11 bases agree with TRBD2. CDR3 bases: TGTGCCAGCTCACCATCGACTAGCGGGGTTTACGAGCAGTACTTC. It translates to CASSPSTSGVYEQYF.